This TCR beta chain derives from a study of CD8+CD57+ T cells in acquired aplastic anemia. With 4 bases removed from V and 1 base from J, the gap between germline ends came to 13 bases. Germline V gene data show CDR1 as SQVTM and CDR2 as ANQGSEA. The length of the CDR3 is 14 residues. This clonotype was picked up many times. Genomic DNA acted as the template from which TCR beta VDJ combination and CDR3 sequence profiling were carried out. TCRdb analysed the reads with MiXCR anew, one entry per CDR3 protein. The data show around 140,000 distinct CDR3 sequences, 41% seen once. The sequenced material came from sorted CD4+, CD8+, or CD8+CD57+ T cells (not recorded which) from PBMCs. This clonotype originated in a human donor in good health, serving as a control. The chain combines TRBV29-1 with TRBJ1-1; D gene ambiguous. The CDR3 region has the DNA TGCAGCGTTGGCAAGGAACCGCAGAACACTGAAGCTTTCTTT. Its protein product is CSVGKEPQNTEAFF.